A single sample gave rise to the 28 T cell receptor beta chains below, sequenced in a study of T cell repertoires in cytomegalovirus infection. The antigens of these receptors remain unknown. TCRdb recomputed calls from the reads with MiXCR, one row per CDR3 protein. Of more than 65,000 distinct CDR3 sequences listed, under 55% are singletons. Sequenced here: CD8+ T cells from cultured PBMCs, sampled from culture after CMV antigen stimulation. The receptor source for this set is a human donor in good health (CMV status not recorded). Some clones in this sample may be carry-over from other donors' samples.

This chain joins TRBV7-3 and TRBJ2-1; D possibly uses TRBD1 or TRBD2 (6 bases each). V lost 8 bases and J lost 9, with 14 bases in between. Germline CDR1 and CDR2: SGHTA and FQGTGA. The CDR3 contains 12 residues. This chain's CDR3 is CASRGGRGEQFF. As DNA, the CDR3 is TGTGCCAGCCGTGGGGGGCGGGGTGAGCAGTTCTTC. The variable domain in full, completed from reference TRBV7-3 and TRBJ2-1, reads GAGVSQTPSNKVTEKGKYVELRCDPISGHTALYWYRQSLGQGPEFLIYFQGTGAADDSGLPNDRFFAVRPEGSVSTLKIQRTERGDSAVYLCASRGGRGEQFFGPGTRLTVL.

This clonotype came up many times. The rearrangement links TRBV7-2 to TRBJ2-2; 8 bases align to TRBD1. The CDR3 runs to 15 residues. V was clipped by 6 bases and J by 4 bases; unmatched bases: 7. The germline CDR1 and CDR2 sequences are SGHTA and FQGNSA. DNA of the CDR3: TGTGCCAGCAGGCTCCAGGGGGCAACCACCGGGGAGCTGTTTTTT. This translates into CASRLQGATTGELFF.

The CDR3 loop is CSVGDTYSYEQYF. The CDR3, as DNA: TGCAGCGTTGGGGACACCTACTCCTACGAGCAGTACTTC. This chain links TRBV29-1 with TRBJ2-7, with D perhaps matching TRBD1 (6 bases). The V end lost 4 bases, the J end lost 0 bases, and 10 bases lay between the germline ends. This CDR3 contains 13 residues. Germline V gene lookup returns CDR1 SQVTM and CDR2 ANQGSEA.

The rearrangement uses TRBV6-5 and TRBJ1-5; 8 bases map to TRBD1. The CDR3 sequence is 15 residues long. Per germline, CDR1 MNHEY and CDR2 SVGAGI. V trimming: 5 bases; J trimming: 7 bases; junction bases outside the gene matches: 10. CDR3 bases: TGTGCCAGCAGTCCGACAGGGGCTAGGCGACAGCCCCAGCATTTT. Its translation: CASSPTGARRQPQHF.

This chain joins TRBV29-1 and TRBJ1-1; weak D call: TRBD1 (5 bases). Germline-derived CDR1 and CDR2 are SQVTM and ANQGSEA. The CDR3 has 13 amino acids. The germline V and J ends were trimmed by 0 bases and 3 bases, with 8 bases remaining between them. In DNA form, the CDR3 reads TGCAGCGTTGAAGAAGGGGATTACACTGAAGCTTTCTTT. This sequence encodes CSVEEGDYTEAFF.

This clonotype came up a few times. The genes are TRBV10-3 and TRBJ2-2; maybe TRBD1 (5 bases). The CDR3 runs 15 residues. Between the trimmed V and J ends, which lost 4 bases and 2 bases, there was a span of 11 bases. Germline CDR1 ENHRY, CDR2 SYGVKD. The CDR3 nucleotides are TGTGCCATCAGTGTGGGGCGGAGCAACACCGGGGAGCTGTTTTTT. Translation: CAISVGRSNTGELFF.

This clonotype was recorded a few times. The J gene is TRBJ2-3, the V gene TRBV7-2; 15 positions match TRBD2. This CDR3 has 19 amino acids. The junction had 8 bases not matched to a gene; V was cut back by 2 bases and J by 2 bases. Germline V gene data show CDR1 as SGHTA and CDR2 as FQGNSA. CDR3: CASSLRGLAGGPPTDTQYF. DNA for the CDR3: TGTGCCAGCAGCTTACGGGGACTAGCGGGGGGTCCCCCCACAGATACGCAGTATTTT.

CDR3 in amino acids: CASSQDGRVEQPQHF. The CDR3 region has the DNA TGTGCCAGCAGCCAGGATGGGCGGGTAGAGCAGCCCCAGCATTTT. The rearrangement uses TRBV28 and TRBJ1-5; D ambiguous. The CDR3 is 15 residues long. Germline V gene lookup returns CDR1 MDHEN and CDR2 SYDVKM. Trimming left V 6 bases short and J 7 bases short, with 19 bases between.

This clonotype was found a few times. The V gene is TRBV7-9, the J gene TRBJ2-7; D unclear. The germline gives CDR1 SEHNR, CDR2 FQNEAQ (reference sequence). Deletions cut 4 bases from V and 5 bases from J, with 12 bases between. The CDR3 consists of 13 residues. CDR3 sequence: CASSSPVPDEQYF. The CDR3 DNA sequence: TGTGCCAGCAGCTCTCCGGTTCCAGACGAGCAGTACTTC.

This rearrangement joins TRBV7-2 to TRBJ1-1, with a weak D call TRBD1 (6 bases). The CDR3 is 15 residues long. CDR1 is SGHTA and CDR2 is FQGNSA in the germline V gene. V lost 5 bases and J 4 bases, leaving 17 bases between the germline ends. The CDR3 nucleotides read TGTGCCAGCAGCCCTCTCACAGGGTTAACCACTGAAGCTTTCTTT. Its translation is CASSPLTGLTTEAFF.

The CDR3 sequence: CASSATGPAGEAFF. The CDR3 DNA is TGTGCCAGCAGTGCCACAGGGCCCGCGGGTGAAGCTTTCTTT. The chain has TRBV12-3 or TRBV12-4 and TRBJ1-1; the D gene is possibly TRBD1 (6 bases). The ends were cut back, 5 bases at V and 7 bases at J, with 17 bases in the middle. The CDR3 is 14 amino acids.

The gene calls are TRBV5-1 and TRBJ2-2; TRBD2 aligns across 8 bases. The germline gives CDR1 SGHRS, CDR2 YFSETQ. V lost 4 bases and J lost 2; bases outside the gene matches: 7. The CDR3 is 16 amino acids. In DNA, the CDR3 is TGCGCCAGCAGCCCCCGGGGGGGATCCAACACCGGGGAGCTGTTTTTT. Encoded protein: CASSPRGGSNTGELFF.

As regards this clonotype: The junction departs from the called germline gene at one end, perhaps through a read error. This rearrangement joins TRBV6-8 to TRBJ2-2; TRBD2 matches at 8 bases. This CDR3 is 16 amino acids long. Germline CDR1 and CDR2: MNHGY and SAAAGT. The CDR3 DNA reads as TGTGCCACGCCGGCCAGTGAACTAGCAGATAGCGGGGATCTGTTTTTT. Amino acid sequence: CATPASELADSGDLFF.

There are a few counts of this clonotype. At one end, the junction sequence differs from germline, possibly due to a read error. The chain carries TRBV4-1 and TRBJ2-1; TRBD1 matches at 10 bases. Germline V gene data show CDR1 as MGHRA and CDR2 as YSYEKL. The CDR3 length is 16 residues. Here the CDR3 reads CASSQEGTGVYNEQFF. CDR3 in DNA: TGCGCCAGCAGTCAAGAAGGGACAGGGGTTTACAATGAGCAGTTCTTC.

This clonotype was counted between two and nine times. The rearrangement links TRBV7-9 to TRBJ2-7; D not certain. CDR1 SEHNR and CDR2 FQNEAQ come from the germline V gene (reference sequence). This CDR3 comprises 11 residues. Trimming cost V 5 bases and J 4 bases, with 6 bases left between them. The CDR3 DNA follows: TGTGCCAGCAGCCCCGAGTACGAGCAGTACTTC. Residues: CASSPEYEQYF. Filled out from reference TRBV7-9 and TRBJ2-7, the complete variable domain reads DTGVSQNPRHKITKRGQNVTFRCDPISEHNRLYWYRQTLGQGPEFLTYFQNEAQLEKSRLLSDRFSAERPKGSFSTLEIQRTEQGDSAMYLCASSPEYEQYFGPGTRLTVT.

The chain is built from TRBV7-8 and TRBJ1-5, with D unresolved. CDR1 and CDR2 from the germline V gene are SGHVS and FQNEAQ. The CDR3 length is 15 residues. V was shortened by 5 bases and J by 4 bases, with 15 bases between the two germline ends. In DNA, the CDR3 is TGTGCCAGCAGCAATGGCGTGCTAGGGAATCAGCCCCAGCATTTT. This translates into CASSNGVLGNQPQHF.

This clonotype was detected only a few times. The genes are TRBV7-8 and TRBJ1-1; perhaps TRBD1 as D (5 bases). The CDR3 is 12 amino acids. Deletions cut 4 bases from V and 6 bases from J, with 9 bases between. Germline V lookup: CDR1 SGHVS, CDR2 FQNEAQ. The CDR3 sequence is CASSSGTPEAFF. CDR3 nucleotides: TGTGCCAGCAGCTCCGGGACTCCTGAAGCTTTCTTT. The full variable domain, in which reference TRBV7-8 and TRBJ1-1 provide the parts outside the CDR3, is GAGVSQSPRYKVAKRGQDVALRCDPISGHVSLFWYQQALGQGPEFLTYFQNEAQLDKSGLPSDRFFAERPEGSVSTLKIQRTQQEDSAVYLCASSSGTPEAFFGQGTRLTVV.

The chain recombines TRBV2 with TRBJ2-7, with D perhaps matching TRBD1 (6 bases). CDR3 length: 11 amino acids. The V end lost 8 bases, the J end lost 6 bases, and 11 bases lay between the germline ends. Germline CDR1 is SNHLY and CDR2 is FYNNEI. The CDR3 reads CASGDKTEQYF. CDR3 nucleotide sequence: TGTGCCAGCGGGGACAAGACCGAGCAGTACTTC.

This clonotype was seen a handful of times. The V call is TRBV28, the J call TRBJ2-7, with D unresolved. Trimming stripped 5 bases from V and 4 bases from J, with 3 bases between. The germline V gene encodes CDR1 MDHEN and CDR2 SYDVKM. The CDR3 spans 10 residues. DNA of the CDR3: TGTGCCAGCAGTCTTTACGAGCAGTACTTC. Protein sequence: CASSLYEQYF.

This clonotype was seen only a few times. The chain recombines TRBV7-8 with TRBJ2-5, with TRBD1 identical over 10 bases. Germline CDR1 and CDR2: SGHVS and FQNEAQ. After removal of 5 bases from V and 5 bases from J, the junction contained 8 bases not matched to a gene. CDR3 length: 15 amino acids. The CDR3 protein is CASSTTGGAAETQYF. CDR3 bases: TGTGCCAGCAGCACGACAGGGGGCGCAGCCGAGACCCAGTACTTC.

The chain couples TRBV4-1 to TRBJ2-1; TRBD2 aligns across 7 bases. Per germline, CDR1 MGHRA and CDR2 YSYEKL. The V segment lost 3 bases and the J segment 0 bases; nucleotides outside the gene matches: 5. This CDR3 is 16 amino acids long. The CDR3 DNA reads TGCGCCAGCAGCCACTCGGAGCGGGGCTCCTACAATGAGCAGTTCTTC. It encodes CASSHSERGSYNEQFF.

This chain joins TRBV27 and TRBJ2-2; no definite D call. The CDR3 consists of 15 residues. Germline V gene data show CDR1 as MNHEY and CDR2 as SMNVEV (reference sequence). The V and J ends lost 4 bases and 2 bases respectively, with 11 bases between them. The CDR3 DNA reads as TGTGCCAGCAGTTGTGACTCCTTTAACACCGGGGAGCTGTTTTTT. Translation gives CASSCDSFNTGELFF.

J is TRBJ2-6 and V is TRBV10-3, with D unclear. Germline CDR1 ENHRY, CDR2 SYGVKD. The CDR3 is 15 amino acids. V lost 4 bases and J 0 bases, leaving 7 bases between the germline ends. CDR3 sequence (DNA): TGTGCCATCAGTGGGTCCGCCTCTGGGGCCAACGTCCTGACTTTC. Translated, it gives CAISGSASGANVLTF.

This chain connects TRBV12-3 or TRBV12-4 to TRBJ2-2, with TRBD1 matching 7 bases. Germline trimming cut 3 bases from V and 1 base from J; bases unmatched to any gene: 2. The CDR3 sequence is 15 residues long. CDR3 nucleotide sequence: TGTGCCAGCAGTTTGGGGACAGTGAACACCGGGGAGCTGTTTTTT. Its protein is CASSLGTVNTGELFF.

This clonotype was detected ten times or more. The chain is built from TRBV7-8 and TRBJ1-1; D is perhaps TRBD1 (6 bases). The CDR3 is made up of 15 amino acids. Trimming pared 2 bases from V and 5 bases from J, leaving 15 bases between. Germline CDR1 and CDR2: SGHVS and FQNEAQ. The CDR3, as DNA: TGTGCCAGCAGCTTATTGTGGGGGGCAGTGACTGAAGCTTTCTTT. It is translated as CASSLLWGAVTEAFF.

This chain joins TRBV6-5 and TRBJ1-1; 8 bases line up with TRBD1. This CDR3 contains 14 residues. V shed 5 bases, J shed 4 bases, and the junction held 6 bases outside the gene matches. Germline assignment: CDR1 MNHEY and CDR2 SVGAGI. CDR3 region: CASSAGGVSTEAFF. The CDR3 DNA reads as TGTGCCAGCAGTGCAGGGGGCGTTAGCACTGAAGCTTTCTTT.

The sample holds a few counts of this clonotype. The chain has TRBV12-3 or TRBV12-4 and TRBJ2-3, with unresolved D. Trimming took 5 bases from V and 3 from J, leaving 9 bases between them. The CDR3 has 13 amino acids. CDR3 residues: CASSPFQTDTQYF. CDR3 DNA sequence: TGTGCCAGCAGTCCTTTTCAGACAGATACGCAGTATTTT.

This clonotype has just a few counts. Here the CDR3 reads CASSEATWGYTF. For the CDR3, the DNA is TGTGCCAGCAGTGAAGCGACCTGGGGCTACACCTTC. This chain connects TRBV2 to TRBJ1-2; unclear D gene. V was shortened by 0 bases and J by 8 bases, with 7 bases between the two germline ends. The CDR3 loop spans 12 amino acids. Germline values: CDR1 SNHLY, CDR2 FYNNEI.